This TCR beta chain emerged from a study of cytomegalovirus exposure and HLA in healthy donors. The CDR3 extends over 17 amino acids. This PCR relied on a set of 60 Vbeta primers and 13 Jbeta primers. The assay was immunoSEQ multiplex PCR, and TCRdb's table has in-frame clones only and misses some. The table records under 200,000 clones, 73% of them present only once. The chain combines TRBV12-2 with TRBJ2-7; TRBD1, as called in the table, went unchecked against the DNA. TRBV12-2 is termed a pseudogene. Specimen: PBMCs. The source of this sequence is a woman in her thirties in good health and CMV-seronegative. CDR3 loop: CASRSFPGQGASYEQYF. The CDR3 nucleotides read TGTGCAAGTCGCTCCTTCCCCGGACAGGGGGCTTCCTACGAGCAGTACTTC.